This T cell receptor beta chain was observed in a study of chemoradiotherapy in HPV16-positive cancers. Study background: Functional T-cell assays on two HPV16-positive patients' cells defined candidate HPV-specific clones and common TCR motifs.

The CDR3 has 13 amino acids. The V and J ends lost 2 bases and 4 bases respectively, with 5 bases between them. Germline V gene sequence: CDR1 MGHDK, CDR2 SYGVNS. Over chemoradiotherapy, repertoires were sampled more than once. Whole-study results and caveats: HPV-responsive T-cell expansion during chemoradiotherapy was linked to improved recurrence-free survival in HPV16-positive patients. During treatment, candidate HPV-specific clones and E7-related motifs expanded in tumor.

Repertoires were generated with immunoSEQ multiplex PCR, while TCRdb's copy carries only in-frame clones and drops some. The sample consists of about 24,000 clones, less than 90% of them appearing once. Details on this clone: Its antigen is not known.

The sequenced sample was blood, obtained from a patient who underwent chemoradiotherapy. The chain employs TRBV25-1 and TRBJ2-2; D unclear. This receptor was identified in a human donor with HPV-associated anogenital cancer. The DNA of the CDR3 is TGTGCCAGCAGTGAAAGCAGCACCGGGGAGCTGTTTTTT. Protein product: CASSESSTGELFF.